A single sample is the source of the 32 T cell receptor beta chains below, sequenced in a study of cytomegalovirus exposure and HLA in healthy donors. With 60 Vbeta and 13 Jbeta primers, the PCR was carried out. Repertoires were generated with immunoSEQ multiplex PCR, while TCRdb's copy carries only in-frame clones and drops some. The table has hundreds of thousands of clones, 82% seen once; the top ten hold 5.5% to 7.5%. Sequenced sample: PBMCs. Receptors were obtained from a man aged 40-55 years in good health and CMV-seropositive.

This clone came up a few times. Other DNA sequences of this sample code for an identical CDR3. This chain uses TRBV5-1 with TRBJ2-3; D call uncertain. The CDR3 is 14 amino acids. V was clipped by 0 bases and J by 3 bases, with 8 bases between them. CDR1 is SGHRS and CDR2 is YFSETQ in the germline V gene. The chain's CDR3 is CASSLVSSTDTQYF. The DNA for the CDR3 is TGCGCCAGCAGCTTGGTGTCTTCGACAGATACGCAGTATTTT. Filled out from reference TRBV5-1 and TRBJ2-3, the complete variable domain reads KAGVTQTPRYLIKTRGQQVTLSCSPISGHRSVSWYQQTPGQGLQFLFEYFSETQRNKGNFPGRFSGRQFSNSRSEMNVSTLELGDSALYLCASSLVSSTDTQYFGPGTRLTVL.

J is TRBJ2-4 and V is TRBV30; 8 bases are a match to TRBD1. Germline lookup yields CDR1 GTSNPN and CDR2 SVGIG (reference sequence). Trimming took 1 base from V and 4 from J; bases not matched to a gene: 12. The CDR3 sequence is 17 residues long. The CDR3 region is CAWSDWTRTGSKNIQYF. The DNA for the CDR3 is TGTGCCTGGAGTGACTGGACTCGGACAGGGTCTAAAAACATTCAGTACTTC.

This CDR3 reads CASNPAGQNPEAFF. The CDR3, as DNA: TGTGCCAGCAACCCCGCGGGACAGAATCCTGAAGCTTTCTTT. V usage is TRBV6-5 and J usage is TRBJ1-1; 7 bases agree with TRBD1. V lost 7 bases, J lost 6 bases, and 11 bases stayed unmatched. Germline V lookup: CDR1 MNHEY, CDR2 SVGAGI. The CDR3 length is 14 residues.

This rearrangement joins TRBV19 to TRBJ1-1; D not certain. Germline V lookup: CDR1 LNHDA, CDR2 SQIVND (reference sequence). The V end lost 2 bases, the J end lost 0 bases, and 7 bases lay between the germline ends. CDR3 length: 14 residues. CDR3 sequence: CASSIKAVNTEAFF. DNA of the CDR3: TGTGCCAGTAGTATAAAGGCGGTGAACACTGAAGCTTTCTTT.

The rearrangement joins TRBV11-2 to TRBJ2-5; 8 nucleotides line up with TRBD1. The ends lost 2 bases at V and 4 bases at J; junction bases unmatched: 6. The CDR3 length is 15 residues. CDR1 and CDR2 (germline): SGHAT, FQNNGV. The DNA of the CDR3 is TGTGCCAGCAGCTTATGGCCGACAGGGGCAGAGACCCAGTACTTC. Amino acid sequence: CASSLWPTGAETQYF.

This chain joins TRBV11-2 and TRBJ1-2; maybe TRBD1 (6 bases). Looked up from germline, CDR1 is SGHAT and CDR2 is FQNNGV. Trimming removed 1 base from V and 7 bases from J, with 10 bases in between. CDR3 length equals 13 residues. CDR3 in DNA: TGTGCCAGCAGCTTAGGGGAGGGGGGTGGCTACACCTTC. The encoded protein is CASSLGEGGGYTF.

This clone was counted between two and nine times. J is TRBJ2-3 and V is TRBV13, with D tentatively TRBD2 (6 bases). The CDR3 is made up of 17 amino acids. V gave up 0 bases and J gave up 0 bases, with 13 bases separating them. CDR1 PRHDT and CDR2 FYEKMQ come from the germline V gene (reference sequence). CDR3 nucleotides: TGTGCCAGCAGCTTAGGCTCGGGGAGCGGGAGCACAGATACGCAGTATTTT. It is translated as CASSLGSGSGSTDTQYF.

In this sample, this clone turned up once. This chain links TRBV19 with TRBJ2-7; 7 nucleotides match TRBD1. From germline, CDR1 is LNHDA and CDR2 SQIVND (reference sequence). The J segment lost 6 bases and the V segment lost 3 bases, leaving 2 bases of the junction unmatched. The CDR3 is 12 amino acids. In nucleotides, the CDR3 is TGTGCCAGTAGTATGACAGGGACCGAGCAGTACTTC. This gives the protein CASSMTGTEQYF.

This chain links TRBV10-2 with TRBJ2-7; possibly TRBD1 for D (6 bases). Per the germline V gene, CDR1 is WSHSY and CDR2 is SAAADI. There are 16 residues in the CDR3. V dropped 3 bases and J dropped 3 bases, with 18 bases sitting between them. CDR3 sequence reads: CASSDSRGGRGYEQYV. DNA for the CDR3: TGCGCCAGCAGTGATTCCAGGGGCGGCAGGGGCTACGAGCAGTACGTC.

The rearrangement links TRBV15 to TRBJ2-1; D is ambiguous. V lost 0 bases, J lost 9 bases, and 12 bases lay in between. Germline CDR1 LNHNV, CDR2 YYDKDF (reference sequence). The CDR3 extends over 14 amino acids. In nucleotides, the CDR3 is TGTGCCACCAGCAGAGATCGGGTAGAGACTGAGCAGTTCTTC. Its protein product is CATSRDRVETEQFF.

This clone occurred once. This sequence joins TRBV5-4 and TRBJ2-3; D is possibly TRBD2 (5 bases). Germline CDR1 is SGHNT and CDR2 is YYREEE (reference sequence). V lost 1 base and J lost 1, with 7 bases in between. The CDR3 covers 14 residues. The CDR3: CASSLYSGTDTQYF. CDR3 bases: TGTGCCAGCAGCTTGTATAGCGGCACAGATACGCAGTATTTT.

The chain has TRBV12-5 and TRBJ2-3; 10 positions match TRBD2. Germline V lookup: CDR1 LGHNT, CDR2 FRNRAP. CDR3 length: 18 residues. Germline trimming cut 2 bases from V and 2 bases from J; bases unmatched to any gene: 10. CDR3: CASGLRLAGARVTDTQYF. The CDR3, as DNA: TGTGCTAGTGGTTTGCGCCTAGCGGGAGCCAGAGTCACAGATACGCAGTATTTT.

This sequence joins TRBV5-1 and TRBJ2-1, with 8 bases identical to TRBD2. Per the germline V gene, CDR1 is SGHRS and CDR2 is YFSETQ. The CDR3 is made up of 16 amino acids. With V trimmed by 4 bases and J by 6 bases, 12 bases remained unmatched. CDR3 nucleotide sequence: TGCGCCAGCAGCGTCCCGAGAAGCGGGAGTCCCAATGAGCAGTTCTTC. This gives the protein CASSVPRSGSPNEQFF. Using reference TRBV5-1 and TRBJ2-1 for the parts outside the CDR3, the full variable domain is KAGVTQTPRYLIKTRGQQVTLSCSPISGHRSVSWYQQTPGQGLQFLFEYFSETQRNKGNFPGRFSGRQFSNSRSEMNVSTLELGDSALYLCASSVPRSGSPNEQFFGPGTRLTVL.

V usage is TRBV10-2 and J usage is TRBJ2-1; TRBD2 is a possible D gene (6 bases). The CDR3 contains 15 residues. CDR1 is WSHSY, CDR2 SAAADI, per germline. V was shortened by 10 bases and J by 0 bases, with 16 bases between the two germline ends. CDR3 DNA: TGCGCCACCTTGGGACTTACCTCCTCCTACAATGAGCAGTTCTTC. The encoded protein is CATLGLTSSYNEQFF.

The CDR3 protein is CASSLDRSSTDTQYF. CDR3 DNA: TGTGCCAGCAGCTTAGACAGGTCTAGCACAGATACGCAGTATTTT. The V gene is TRBV7-2, the J gene TRBJ2-3, with D maybe TRBD1 (5 bases). This CDR3 is built from 15 residues. Trimming pared 1 base from V and 0 bases from J, leaving 8 bases between. Per the germline V gene, CDR1 is SGHTA and CDR2 is FQGNSA.

This rearrangement joins TRBV7-3 to TRBJ2-6; D might be TRBD1 (6 bases). The ends were cut back, 3 bases at V and 2 bases at J, with 11 bases in the middle. CDR1 is SGHTA and CDR2 is FQGTGA in the germline V gene. This CDR3 is 16 amino acids long. The CDR3: CASSLGTLTGANVLTF. In DNA form, the CDR3 reads TGTGCCAGCAGCTTGGGGACACTGACTGGGGCCAACGTCCTGACTTTC.

The rearrangement joins TRBV27 to TRBJ1-1; 7 positions match TRBD1. Trimming removed 5 bases from V and 0 bases from J; junction bases left unmatched: 9. Per germline, CDR1 MNHEY and CDR2 SMNVEV (reference sequence). The CDR3 spans 16 residues. The CDR3 coding sequence is TGTGCCAGCAGTCCCCGTACAGGGGTTTTGAACACTGAAGCTTTCTTT. Translating gives CASSPRTGVLNTEAFF.

This clone was seen only a few times. The chain has TRBV27 and TRBJ1-5, with D perhaps TRBD1 (6 bases). The CDR3 length is 14 residues. The V end lost 4 bases, the J end lost 4 bases, and 11 bases lay between the germline ends. Germline CDR1 and CDR2: MNHEY and SMNVEV (reference sequence). DNA of the CDR3: TGTGCCAGCAGTTCCACGAGGGGGAATCAGCCCCAGCATTTT. Its translation: CASSSTRGNQPQHF.

The V call is TRBV5-6, the J call TRBJ2-2; D perhaps matches TRBD1 (5 bases). V was pared by 4 bases and J by 6 bases, with 16 bases between. There are 15 residues in the CDR3. Germline V gives CDR1 SGHDT, CDR2 YYEEEE. CDR3: CASSRVQGFSGELFF. The CDR3, as DNA: TGTGCCAGCAGCCGGGTTCAGGGTTTCTCCGGGGAGCTGTTTTTT.

The chain links TRBV2 to TRBJ2-7; D perhaps matches TRBD1 (5 bases). Trimming pared 5 bases from V and 4 bases from J, leaving 9 bases between. The CDR3 is 12 amino acids. CDR1 is SNHLY, CDR2 FYNNEI, per germline. The chain's CDR3 is CASSNQGYEQYV. DNA for the CDR3: TGTGCCAGCAGTAACCAGGGATACGAGCAGTACGTC.

This chain joins TRBV6-6 and TRBJ2-3; 7 bases are a match to TRBD1. V trimming: 7 bases; J trimming: 6 bases; junction bases outside the gene matches: 10. CDR3 length: 14 residues. In germline, CDR1 is MNHNY, CDR2 SVGAGI (reference sequence). CDR3 DNA sequence: TGTGCCAGCACTTTAGACAGGGTAGACGATACGCAGTATTTT. This encodes CASTLDRVDDTQYF.

V and J are TRBV10-3 and TRBJ1-3; D uncertain. Germline values: CDR1 ENHRY, CDR2 SYGVKD. The CDR3 consists of 13 residues. V lost 7 bases, J lost 0 bases, and 7 bases lay in between. The CDR3 region has the DNA TGTGCCATCAAATGGAGCTCTGGAAACACCATATATTTT. Residues: CAIKWSSGNTIYF.

This chain joins TRBV4-2 and TRBJ2-4; TRBD1 matches at 7 bases. The CDR3 runs 15 residues. CDR1 LGHNA and CDR2 YNFKEQ come from the germline V gene. V was clipped by 4 bases and J by 8 bases; unmatched bases: 11. The DNA of the CDR3 is TGTGCCAGCAGCCCCAACGGACAGGCCCAGGACATTCAGTACTTC. Translated, it gives CASSPNGQAQDIQYF.

The rearrangement joins TRBV5-6 to TRBJ2-5; TRBD1 agrees at 8 bases. The better agreement between TRBJ2-7 and the DNA end casts doubt on the J call. Germline assignment: CDR1 SGHDT and CDR2 YYEEEE. The CDR3 consists of 15 residues. CDR3 residues: CASSLGTGWGYEQYF. CDR3 in DNA: TGTGCCAGCAGCTTGGGGACAGGGTGGGGCTACGAGCAGTACTTC.

This clone is a singleton in its sample. This chain connects TRBV10-1 to TRBJ2-7; 9 nucleotides align to TRBD2. The junction had 2 bases not matched to a gene; V was cut back by 8 bases and J by 9 bases. The germline V gene has CDR1 WNHNN and CDR2 SYGVQD (reference sequence). The CDR3 sequence is 10 residues long. CDR3 DNA sequence: TGCGCCAGCCAGACTAGCGGGCAGTACTTC. Translation gives CASQTSGQYF.

The rearrangement links TRBV6-1 to TRBJ1-4; D not certain. Germline CDR1 reads MNHNS; CDR2 reads SASEGT. Trimming took off 3 bases at V and 10 bases at J, with 12 bases between the two ends. The CDR3 sequence is 13 residues long. CDR3 protein: CASSDSQAGKLFF. CDR3 in DNA: TGTGCCAGCAGTGACAGCCAGGCGGGAAAACTGTTTTTT.

This clone was seen a handful of times. The rearrangement joins TRBV2 to TRBJ1-1; TRBD1 might be the D (6 bases). Trimming stripped 7 bases from V and 0 bases from J, with 15 bases between. The CDR3 covers 15 residues. Per the germline V gene, CDR1 is SNHLY and CDR2 is FYNNEI. The CDR3 loop is CASNWDKHLNTEAFF. The CDR3 DNA reads as TGTGCCAGCAATTGGGACAAACATCTGAACACTGAAGCTTTCTTT. Full variable domain (outside the CDR3, taken from reference TRBV2 and TRBJ1-1): EPEVTQTPSHQVTQMGQEVILRCVPISNHLYFYWYRQILGQKVEFLVSFYNNEISEKSEIFDDQFSVERPDGSNFTLKIRSTKLEDSAMYFCASNWDKHLNTEAFFGQGTRLTVV.

The V gene is TRBV7-9, the J gene TRBJ2-1; the match to TRBD1 covers 9 bases. The CDR3 is 15 amino acids. V lost 5 bases and J lost 6; bases outside the gene matches: 8. CDR1 is SEHNR, CDR2 FQNEAQ, per germline (reference sequence). The DNA of the CDR3 is TGTGCCAGCAGCCCGACCGGGACAGGGTCCAATGAGCAGTTCTTC. Amino acids: CASSPTGTGSNEQFF.

This clone is categorized as medium-sized. The rearrangement joins TRBV15 to TRBJ2-5; 7 bases agree with TRBD2. Unmatched junction bases numbered 18, after V lost 5 bases and J lost 3 bases. Germline V CDR1 and CDR2: LNHNV, YYDKDF (reference sequence). This CDR3 region has 18 residues. The CDR3 spells CATSPTPAIYAGEETQYF. The DNA for the CDR3 is TGTGCCACCAGCCCTACCCCGGCGATATATGCGGGAGAAGAGACCCAGTACTTC. The variable domain in full, completed from reference TRBV15 and TRBJ2-5, reads DAMVIQNPRYQVTQFGKPVTLSCSQTLNHNVMYWYQQKSSQAPKLLFHYYDKDFNNEADTPDNFQSRRPNTSFCFLDIRSPGLGDTAMYLCATSPTPAIYAGEETQYFGPGTRLLVL.

The J gene is TRBJ2-7, the V gene TRBV7-9; D uncertain. The germline gives CDR1 SEHNR, CDR2 FQNEAQ (reference sequence). Between the trimmed V and J ends, which lost 5 bases and 4 bases, there was a span of 18 bases. The CDR3 has 15 residues. The CDR3 region has the DNA TGTGCCAGCAGCCCAAGAGGCCTAGAGATGTACGAGCAGTACTTC. Translated: CASSPRGLEMYEQYF.

The chain employs TRBV25-1 and TRBJ1-3, with TRBD1 as a possible D gene (6 bases). Germline values: CDR1 MGHDK, CDR2 SYGVNS. This CDR3 comprises 15 residues. V gave up 5 bases and J gave up 3 bases, with 14 bases separating them. The CDR3, as DNA: TGTGCCAGCAGTCAAAGGGGGACACTTGGAAACACCATATATTTT. Its translation is CASSQRGTLGNTIYF.

This chain uses TRBV29-1 with TRBJ2-7; D is perhaps TRBD1 (5 bases). Germline loops: CDR1 SQVTM, CDR2 ANQGSEA. The CDR3 covers 11 residues. The V end was cut by 6 bases, the J end by 3 bases, with 9 bases between. The CDR3 here is CSVTQGYEQYV. CDR3 bases: TGCAGCGTGACCCAGGGCTACGAGCAGTACGTC.